These T cell receptor beta chains were read from a single sample in a study of regulatory T cells in long-lasting Graves disease. TCRdb itself ran the multiplex PCR reads through MiXCR, one entry per CDR3 protein. The sample lists approximately 690,000 distinct CDR3 sequences, 25% to 35% occurring once. The source was peripheral blood mononuclear cells (PBMCs), collected when the disease was refractory, from a patient treated with antithyroid drugs. These receptors all stem from a female donor with Graves disease. The CDR3 runs from the conserved cysteine through the conserved F or W. D genes are given only for firm matches. A clone size is listed for some rows: how often the clone was seen (once, few, many), or a class if it is expanded.

clone_size: many; d_call: .; j_call: TRBJ1-5; v_call: TRBV28; cdr3_aa: CASSLGGGYDQPQHF; cdr3_nt: TGTGCCAGCAGTTTAGGAGGGGGGTACGATCAGCCCCAGCATTTT
clone_size: few; d_call: TRBD1; j_call: TRBJ1-5; v_call: TRBV15; cdr3_aa: CATSQGTGGQPQHF; cdr3_nt: TGTGCCACCAGTCAAGGGACAGGAGGTCAGCCCCAGCATTTT
clone_size: many; d_call: .; j_call: TRBJ2-7; v_call: TRBV11-2; cdr3_aa: CASSLSWADSYEQYF; cdr3_nt: TGTGCCAGCAGCTTAAGTTGGGCAGACTCCTACGAGCAGTACTTC
clone_size: many; d_call: TRBD1; j_call: TRBJ1-2; v_call: TRBV28; cdr3_aa: CASSLGQGRFYGYTF; cdr3_nt: TGTGCCAGCAGTTTAGGACAGGGGCGATTCTATGGCTACACCTTC
clone_size: few; d_call: .; j_call: TRBJ1-1; v_call: TRBV6-5; cdr3_aa: CASSYSPRPMNTEAFF; cdr3_nt: TGTGCCAGCAGTTACTCACCCCGGCCCATGAACACTGAAGCTTTCTTT
clone_size: .; d_call: .; j_call: TRBJ1-6; v_call: TRBV3-1; cdr3_aa: CASSQGYSPLHF; cdr3_nt: TGTGCCAGCAGCCAGGGGTATTCACCCCTCCACTTT
clone_size: few; d_call: TRBD1; j_call: TRBJ1-2; v_call: TRBV29-1; cdr3_aa: CSVEIRDRALANYGYTF; cdr3_nt: TGCAGCGTTGAAATCCGGGACAGGGCCCTAGCTAACTATGGCTACACCTTC
clone_size: .; d_call: TRBD1; j_call: TRBJ2-5; v_call: TRBV20-1; cdr3_aa: CSARGGQGSLETQYF; cdr3_nt: TGCAGTGCTAGAGGAGGACAGGGAAGCCTAGAGACCCAGTACTTC
clone_size: many; d_call: .; j_call: TRBJ1-5; v_call: TRBV28; cdr3_aa: CASSLTGAGNQPQHF; cdr3_nt: TGTGCCAGCAGCCTCACGGGGGCCGGCAATCAGCCCCAGCATTTT
clone_size: .; d_call: TRBD1; j_call: TRBJ1-2; v_call: TRBV7-9; cdr3_aa: CASASPTGGRVYGYTF; cdr3_nt: TGTGCCAGCGCCTCCCCGACAGGGGGCCGGGTCTATGGCTACACCTTC
clone_size: many; d_call: .; j_call: TRBJ1-1; v_call: TRBV6-1; cdr3_aa: CASNWLNTEAFF; cdr3_nt: TGTGCCAGCAACTGGCTGAACACTGAAGCTTTCTTT
clone_size: .; d_call: .; j_call: TRBJ1-6; v_call: TRBV28; cdr3_aa: CASRGGATNSPLHF; cdr3_nt: TGTGCCAGCCGGGGGGGGGCGACTAATTCACCCCTCCACTTT
clone_size: many; d_call: .; j_call: TRBJ2-7; v_call: TRBV29-1; cdr3_aa: CSVRWADSYEQYF; cdr3_nt: TGCAGCGTTAGATGGGCGGACTCCTACGAGCAGTACTTC
clone_size: .; d_call: TRBD2; j_call: TRBJ2-2; v_call: TRBV9; cdr3_aa: CASSGRLAGFPGELFF; cdr3_nt: TGTGCCAGCAGCGGACGACTAGCAGGTTTTCCCGGGGAGCTGTTTTTT
clone_size: many; d_call: TRBD2; j_call: TRBJ2-7; v_call: TRBV12-3/TRBV12-4; cdr3_aa: CASRPTGLAAYEQYF; cdr3_nt: TGTGCCAGCAGACCAACGGGACTAGCGGCCTACGAGCAGTACTTC
clone_size: .; d_call: .; j_call: TRBJ1-1; v_call: TRBV30; cdr3_aa: CAWSATKGGTEAFF; cdr3_nt: TGTGCCTGGAGTGCTACGAAGGGGGGTACTGAAGCTTTCTTT
clone_size: .; d_call: TRBD2; j_call: TRBJ2-2; v_call: TRBV12-5; cdr3_aa: CASGLVVNLAGPGELFF; cdr3_nt: TGTGCTAGTGGTTTGGTTGTGAACCTAGCGGGTCCCGGGGAGCTGTTTTTT
clone_size: .; d_call: TRBD1; j_call: TRBJ1-2; v_call: TRBV27; cdr3_aa: CASSLQTGVIGGYTF; cdr3_nt: TGTGCCAGCAGTTTGCAGACAGGGGTGATAGGTGGCTACACCTTC
clone_size: .; d_call: .; j_call: TRBJ2-5; v_call: TRBV7-2; cdr3_aa: CASSPTGTSQETQYF; cdr3_nt: TGTGCCAGCAGCCCCACCGGGACTTCTCAAGAGACCCAGTACTTC
clone_size: many; d_call: .; j_call: TRBJ1-2; v_call: TRBV30; cdr3_aa: CAWSGQINYGYTF; cdr3_nt: TGTGCCTGGAGCGGCCAGATTAACTATGGCTACACCTTC
clone_size: few; d_call: .; j_call: TRBJ1-2; v_call: TRBV29-1; cdr3_aa: CSVLRRVEGYTF; cdr3_nt: TGCAGCGTTCTACGCAGGGTGGAGGGCTACACCTTC
clone_size: few; d_call: .; j_call: TRBJ1-5; v_call: TRBV28; cdr3_aa: CASLGAKRPQHF; cdr3_nt: TGTGCCAGCCTAGGGGCCAAGCGGCCCCAGCATTTT
clone_size: few; d_call: TRBD1; j_call: TRBJ1-6; v_call: TRBV2; cdr3_aa: CASNRGQGYSPLHF; cdr3_nt: TGTGCCAGCAACCGGGGACAGGGATATTCACCCCTCCACTTT
clone_size: few; d_call: .; j_call: TRBJ1-1; v_call: TRBV7-9; cdr3_aa: CASSFVVSGRNTEAFF; cdr3_nt: TGTGCCAGCAGCTTTGTGGTGTCAGGGAGGAACACTGAAGCTTTCTTT
clone_size: .; d_call: .; j_call: TRBJ1-1; v_call: TRBV28; cdr3_aa: CASRTAPGQNTEAFF; cdr3_nt: TGTGCCAGCCGAACGGCACCGGGACAGAACACTGAAGCTTTCTTT
clone_size: few; d_call: TRBD1; j_call: TRBJ1-2; v_call: TRBV3-1; cdr3_aa: CASSYGQGGYGYTF; cdr3_nt: TGTGCCAGCAGCTATGGACAGGGAGGCTATGGCTACACCTTC
clone_size: few; d_call: TRBD1; j_call: TRBJ1-1; v_call: TRBV6-2/TRBV6-3; cdr3_aa: CASRGEGTGVFGAFF; cdr3_nt: TGTGCCAGCAGAGGGGAGGGGACAGGGGTTTTTGGGGCTTTCTTT
clone_size: few; d_call: .; j_call: TRBJ1-5; v_call: TRBV24-1; cdr3_aa: CATSDVGSNQPQHF; cdr3_nt: TGTGCCACCAGTGATGTGGGTAGCAATCAGCCCCAGCATTTT
clone_size: few; d_call: TRBD2; j_call: TRBJ2-1; v_call: TRBV7-3; cdr3_aa: CASSSGGAREGLNEQFF; cdr3_nt: TGTGCCAGCAGCTCCGGGGGGGCGCGGGAGGGCCTGAATGAGCAGTTCTTC
clone_size: .; d_call: .; j_call: TRBJ2-7; v_call: TRBV5-1; cdr3_aa: CASSLLLGQGGSYEQYF; cdr3_nt: TGCGCCAGCAGCCTCCTCCTTGGACAGGGAGGGTCCTACGAGCAGTACTTC
clone_size: .; d_call: TRBD2; j_call: TRBJ2-3; v_call: TRBV12-3/TRBV12-4; cdr3_aa: CASSPTSGRVDTQYF; cdr3_nt: TGTGCCAGCAGTCCGACTAGCGGGAGAGTCGATACGCAGTATTTT
clone_size: many; d_call: TRBD2; j_call: TRBJ2-5; v_call: TRBV7-9; cdr3_aa: CASSLDSLAGHQETQYF; cdr3_nt: TGTGCCAGCAGCTTAGATAGCCTAGCGGGACACCAAGAGACCCAGTACTTC
clone_size: few; d_call: TRBD1; j_call: TRBJ1-1; v_call: TRBV30; cdr3_aa: CAWNLQGGDAFF; cdr3_nt: TGTGCCTGGAACCTTCAGGGGGGGGATGCTTTCTTT
clone_size: .; d_call: TRBD2; j_call: TRBJ2-7; v_call: TRBV27; cdr3_aa: CASRIGLAGYEQYF; cdr3_nt: TGTGCCAGCAGGATTGGACTAGCGGGTTACGAGCAGTACTTC
clone_size: .; d_call: .; j_call: TRBJ1-2; v_call: TRBV6-1; cdr3_aa: CASSETKGSYGYTF; cdr3_nt: TGTGCCAGCAGTGAAACAAAAGGGAGCTATGGCTACACCTTC
clone_size: once; d_call: TRBD1; j_call: TRBJ2-4; v_call: TRBV7-9; cdr3_aa: CASSRDRGQGRNIQYF; cdr3_nt: TGTGCCAGCAGCAGGGACAGGGGGCAAGGACGGAACATTCAGTACTTC
clone_size: .; d_call: .; j_call: TRBJ1-1; v_call: TRBV29-1; cdr3_aa: CSVVTSRAWFF; cdr3_nt: TGCAGCGTTGTAACCAGCCGAGCGTGGTTCTTT
clone_size: .; d_call: TRBD1; j_call: TRBJ1-1; v_call: TRBV7-8; cdr3_aa: CASSRDRGPVGLNTEAFF; cdr3_nt: TGTGCCAGCAGCAGAGACAGGGGCCCGGTAGGATTGAACACTGAAGCTTTCTTT
clone_size: few; d_call: .; j_call: TRBJ1-1; v_call: TRBV7-2; cdr3_aa: CASSLLGLPGPNTEAFF; cdr3_nt: TGTGCCAGCAGCCTTCTAGGTCTTCCAGGGCCGAACACTGAAGCTTTCTTT